This paragraph reports one TCR beta chain. This clonotype was counted ten times or more. Its antigen has not been determined. No base qualities exist here, and no much larger clone lies one base off it. TCR beta CDR3 regions were amplified from RNA transcripts. The TCR CDR3 was subjected to a first round of RT-PCR using the HTBI primer set and the Qiagen OneStep RT-PCR kit. Libraries were constructed in a second round of multiplex PCR, after which size selection and purification were carried out. Sequencing of the libraries was done on an Illumina HiSeq2000 using paired-end 100 bp reads. The authors' pipeline ran thus. SOAPnuke was used to process the raw data, removing reads that contained adapters or uncalled bases, had a mean Phred below 15, or lacked an exact match to the constant primer or identifier. High-quality paired reads were merged using COPE v1.2.5, and each unique nucleotide sequence was defined as a clonotype. MiTCR v1.1 was used to align clonotypes to the IMGT TRBV, TRBD and TRBJ reference segments. Analysis was restricted to V-J combinations with a frequency above 0.0001, which covered 99.2% of repertoires. A TCS score was defined as the ratio between F50 (clonal expansion) and ExV (chaos), using BLOSUM62-based TCRdist between CDR3 peptides within each V-J. Welch's t-statistics and random forest reduced 450 to 600 V-J features to around 14, which were used in a naive Bayes classifier (R e1071). TCRdb redid the processing of the public reads, applying fastp at Q25 and MiXCR, and retained in-frame beta chains. A single entry per CDR3 protein holds the most common genes and DNA from its merged rows. TCRdb, not the original authors, processed these V and J calls. In all, the sample holds about 400,000 distinct CDR3 sequences, and 14% to 15% of those were seen once. Clones ranked in the top ten supply around a third of the sample.

The data were obtained in a study of T cells in Graves' hyperthyroidism and ophthalmopathy (dated 2019 in TCRdb). For the study in its entirety: Peripheral blood was collected at initial diagnosis, before any treatment. To identify TCR V-J signatures that set the groups apart, the researchers used a discovery cohort of more than 95 patients, made up of under 50 with Graves' ophthalmopathy and around 58 with stable Graves' hyperthyroidism. Prospective prediction of ophthalmopathy was tested in an independent validation cohort of about 19 hyperthyroidism patients and 17 patients who later progressed to ophthalmopathy. The 100 discovery patients were randomly split 7:3 into training and test sets. The study also compared thyroid tissue and blood T-cell repertoires from over 5 Graves' hyperthyroidism patients. After sampling, hyperthyroidism patients received methimazole starting at 30 mg daily, and ophthalmopathy patients received high-dose intravenous methylprednisolone. TCR Vbeta CDR3 sequencing of roughly 140 peripheral blood samples (more than 40 ophthalmopathy, some 75 hyperthyroidism and approximately 17 progressor patients) is reported in the paper.

Graves' hyperthyroidism was defined as stable when no progression to ophthalmopathy occurred over 18 months of follow-up. The hyperthyroidism patients were between 18 and 65 years old and newly diagnosed, with a disease duration of less than 2 months. Exclusion was applied to patients with uncontrolled infections, other autoimmune diseases, pregnancy or lactation. Diagnoses were based on clinical symptoms, serum thyroxine and TRAb, thyroid ultrasound and orbital computed tomography. PBMCs were isolated from more than 9 ml of fresh peripheral blood by Ficoll-Paque density gradient centrifugation. Trizol reagent was used to extract total RNA, and RNA quality was then checked on an Agilent 2100 Bioanalyzer. Overall results and qualifications from the work: Most expanded thyroid clonotypes (frequency above 0.001) were also detected in blood, a finding suggesting that blood repertoires may reflect thyroid immune responses. A 13 V-J signature model separated ophthalmopathy from stable hyperthyroidism, with around 90% sensitivity and about 81% specificity in cross-validation and 80%/75% in testing. No statistical method was used to fix the sample size in advance, and group allocation was not hidden from the investigators. In validation, progression to ophthalmopathy was predicted by the model with roughly 69% sensitivity and roughly 72% specificity, a median of around 5.9 months before onset.

Between the V and J ends, shortened by 5 bases and 1 base respectively, the junction contains 9 bases. The CDR3 spans 12 residues, from the cysteine through the phenylalanine. Only CDR3 DNA is held: 36 bases, read in frame from base 1. CDR1 DFQATT and CDR2 SNEGSKA are derived from the germline V gene (reference sequence). The sample was blood. The TCR comes from a woman aged 25 to 39 with Graves' hyperthyroidism. This sequence uses TRBV20-1 and TRBJ2-7, and the D gene may be TRBD2, 5 bases matching. The sequenced DNA: TGCAGTGCTCCCCGGGGATCCTACGAGCAGTACTTC. This codes for CSAPRGSYEQYF.